What follows is one T cell receptor (beta chain) and its context. The sample belongs to a study of blood T cell repertoires in COVID-19. In the study overall: The samples span acute and convalescent COVID-19 from the United States, Italy and Spain.

From germline, CDR1 is LGHNA and CDR2 YSLEER. Trimming took off 1 base at V and 5 bases at J, with 12 bases between the two ends. The CDR3 sequence is 16 residues long. Study processing details: Estimated nucleated cell counts came from reference gene primer amplification. The data were produced by immunoSEQ multiplex PCR, yet TCRdb's version contains in-frame clones alone and is incomplete. V and J calls and clone size come straight from that table; D and trimming were deduced from the DNA. Of 200,000 to 250,000 clones listed, just under 90% were seen once; the top ten hold less than 3.5%. Sample: peripheral blood. The sequence came from a man aged 30 to 39 with COVID-19, enrolled during active disease. The chain combines TRBV4-3 with TRBJ1-6, with a possible D match to TRBD1 (5 bases). This CDR3 reads CASSQAIGEHNSPLHF. The CDR3 DNA is TGCGCCAGCAGCCAAGCGATAGGGGAACATAATTCACCCCTCCACTTT.